The 11 T cell receptor beta chains in this list originate from one sample, sequenced in a study of blood T cells in healthy people across ages. Then a second PCR, running roughly 6 to 12 cycles, was carried out with a sample-barcoded 5' primer and a J-beta primer mix. MiXCR, applied by TCRdb to the 5' RACE reads, yields one record per CDR3 protein. This table has 1.5 million to 2 million distinct CDR3 sequences, roughly 27% appearing once. Sequencing used blood. All receptors come from a woman younger than 45 in good health.

This clonotype was seen ten or more times. V gene TRBV20-1 combines with J gene TRBJ2-7, with unresolved D. The CDR3 is 14 residues long. CDR1 and CDR2 (germline): DFQATT, SNEGSKA (reference sequence). The V and J ends lost 6 bases and 0 bases respectively, with 15 bases between them. The CDR3 spells CSANSDASSYEQYF. Here the CDR3 DNA reads TGCAGTGCCAATTCGGACGCCAGCTCCTACGAGCAGTACTTC.

This sequence joins TRBV29-1 and TRBJ2-3; D is unresolved. The CDR3 has 15 amino acids. The V gene's germline CDR1 is SQVTM and CDR2 ANQGSEA. The V end was cut by 1 base, the J end by 0 bases, with 11 bases between. In DNA, the CDR3 is TGCAGCGTTGAAGGTCCCCCCGGCAGCACAGATACGCAGTATTTT. Protein: CSVEGPPGSTDTQYF.

The chain uses TRBV6-5 and TRBJ1-2, with D hard to call. Per germline, CDR1 MNHEY and CDR2 SVGAGI. The CDR3 extends over 13 amino acids. V shed 6 bases and J shed 3 bases, with 11 bases lying between them. The CDR3 DNA reads TGTGCCAGCAGCCCAGGTCCCCACTATGGCTACACCTTC. Encoded protein: CASSPGPHYGYTF.

With regard to this clonotype: This sequence may be a read error, since a much larger clone differs from it by one base. V and J are TRBV29-1 and TRBJ2-1; D is uncertain. The CDR3 sequence is 13 residues long. The germline V and J ends were trimmed by 4 bases and 0 bases, with 7 bases remaining between them. The germline V gene has CDR1 SQVTM and CDR2 ANQGSEA. CDR3 protein: CSVVVSSYNEQFF. In DNA, the CDR3 is TGCAGCGTTGTCGTAAGCTCCTACAATGAGCAGTTCTTC.

This clonotype turned up a few times. V and J are TRBV5-1 and TRBJ2-5, with 8 bases lining up with TRBD2. Germline V gene data show CDR1 as SGHRS and CDR2 as YFSETQ. This CDR3 contains 17 residues. J gave up 2 bases and V 5 bases, and 14 bases lay outside the gene matches. CDR3 region: CASSPTRSGGSQETQYF. Written as DNA, the CDR3 is TGCGCCAGCAGTCCAACAAGAAGCGGGGGCTCTCAAGAGACCCAGTACTTC.

This clonotype was detected only a few times. The chain recombines TRBV5-1 with TRBJ2-3; 9 bases align to TRBD2. CDR3 length: 16 amino acids. Per germline, CDR1 SGHRS and CDR2 YFSETQ. V lost 2 bases, J lost 3 bases, and 7 bases stayed unmatched. The CDR3 region is CASSFRAGGTTDTQYF. The CDR3 DNA reads TGCGCCAGCAGCTTCCGTGCGGGGGGGACAACAGATACGCAGTATTTT.

The chain joins TRBV12-3 or TRBV12-4 to TRBJ2-1; D may be TRBD2 (6 bases). The CDR3 is 12 amino acids. Between the trimmed V and J ends, which lost 5 bases and 9 bases, there was a span of 11 bases. CDR3 region: CASSMEGFEQFF. CDR3 in DNA: TGTGCCAGCAGTATGGAGGGGTTTGAGCAGTTCTTC.

J is TRBJ2-5 and V is TRBV20-1; TRBD2 is a possible D gene (5 bases). The CDR3 spans 13 residues. Trimming removed 3 bases at V and 1 base at J, with 9 bases between. Germline V lookup: CDR1 DFQATT, CDR2 SNEGSKA (reference sequence). CDR3 in DNA: TGCAGTGCTAGTGGGAGCGTCCAAGAGACCCAGTACTTC. Protein sequence: CSASGSVQETQYF.

This clonotype was observed a handful of times. V usage is TRBV10-3 and J usage is TRBJ2-7; 7 positions agree with TRBD1. With V trimmed by 2 bases and J by 1 base, 2 bases remained unmatched. Germline V gene lookup returns CDR1 ENHRY and CDR2 SYGVKD. CDR3 size: 14 residues. The CDR3 spells CAISEQQGSYEQYF. CDR3 sequence (DNA): TGTGCCATCAGTGAGCAACAGGGGTCCTACGAGCAGTACTTC.

In this sample, this clonotype turned up a few times. The chain carries TRBV7-9 and TRBJ1-1; TRBD1 agrees at 7 bases. CDR3 length: 13 amino acids. J was trimmed by 4 bases and V by 5 bases; bases with no gene match: 4. CDR1 is SEHNR, CDR2 FQNEAQ, per germline (reference sequence). Here the CDR3 DNA reads TGTGCCAGCAGCCAACAGGGGCCCACTGAAGCTTTCTTT. Protein product: CASSQQGPTEAFF.

The chain links TRBV6-6 to TRBJ2-1, with 8 bases identical to TRBD2. Trimming at V came to 2 bases and at J to 6 bases, leaving 6 bases not matched to a gene. Germline V lookup: CDR1 MNHNY, CDR2 SVGAGI (reference sequence). This CDR3 spans 15 amino acids. This chain's CDR3 is CASSYVGGALNEQFF. CDR3 nucleotide sequence: TGTGCCAGCAGTTACGTCGGGGGGGCCCTCAATGAGCAGTTCTTC.